These 11 T cell receptor beta chains came from one sample sequenced in a study of T cell responses to AZD1222 COVID-19 vaccine. Repertoires were generated with immunoSEQ multiplex PCR, while TCRdb's copy carries only in-frame clones and drops some. Among just over 90,000 clones listed, 75% to 90% were seen once. Sequenced here: peripheral blood, sampled 28 days after the second AZD1222 dose. All receptors come from an adult who received the AZD1222 COVID-19 vaccine.

The chain uses TRBV2 and TRBJ2-3; either TRBD1 or TRBD2 may supply D (5 bases each). The germline V and J ends were trimmed by 7 bases and 3 bases, with 14 bases remaining between them. The germline gives CDR1 SNHLY, CDR2 FYNNEI. CDR3 length equals 14 residues. The DNA of the CDR3 is TGTGCCAGCACGAGGGATGAGGGGACAGATACGCAGTATTTT. Protein: CASTRDEGTDTQYF.

This sequence joins TRBV12-3 or TRBV12-4 and TRBJ1-1; D is possibly TRBD1 (6 bases). V lost 7 bases to trimming and J lost 7 bases, with 13 bases between them. The CDR3 spans 12 residues. CDR3 DNA: TGTGCCAGCACCAAGGACAGATTTGAAGCTTTCTTT. Translation gives CASTKDRFEAFF.

The chain carries TRBV7-2 and TRBJ1-5; D is undetermined. Germline V lookup: CDR1 SGHTA, CDR2 FQGNSA. The CDR3 is 13 amino acids. The V and J ends lost 2 bases and 5 bases respectively, with 7 bases between them. CDR3 sequence reads: CASSLRIDQPQHF. CDR3 DNA sequence: TGTGCCAGCAGCTTAAGAATTGATCAGCCCCAGCATTTT.

The CDR3 region is CASSQDPNDPEQFF. CDR3 sequence (DNA): TGTGCCAGCAGCCAAGATCCGAATGATCCTGAGCAGTTCTTC. The chain combines TRBV4-2 with TRBJ2-1; the D is unclear. This CDR3 comprises 14 residues. V lost 0 bases and J 9 bases, leaving 12 bases between the germline ends. The germline gives CDR1 LGHNA, CDR2 YNFKEQ.

The chain carries TRBV7-2 and TRBJ1-2, with 8 bases aligning to TRBD1. The germline gives CDR1 SGHTA, CDR2 FQGNSA. The CDR3 covers 14 residues. V shed 6 bases, J shed 4 bases, and the junction held 7 bases outside the gene matches. The CDR3 region has the DNA TGTGCCAGCAGGATGACAGGGGTCGCCTATGGCTACACCTTC. Translating gives CASRMTGVAYGYTF.

CDR3 loop: CSVEGGQGSDTQYF. CDR3 in DNA: TGCAGCGTTGAAGGGGGGCAGGGATCAGATACGCAGTATTTT. V is TRBV29-1 and J is TRBJ2-3, with D maybe TRBD1 (6 bases). CDR3 length equals 14 residues. V was pared by 1 base and J by 4 bases, with 12 bases between. Germline loops: CDR1 SQVTM, CDR2 ANQGSEA.

This clone was picked up a small number of times. The chain links TRBV7-2 to TRBJ2-3, with D perhaps TRBD1 (6 bases). Germline V gives CDR1 SGHTA, CDR2 FQGNSA. CDR3 size: 17 residues. The V end was cut by 1 base, the J end by 0 bases, with 14 bases between. In DNA form, the CDR3 reads TGTGCCAGCAGCTTAGTTAGGGGACACCCTAGCACAGATACGCAGTATTTT. Its translation is CASSLVRGHPSTDTQYF.

The CDR3 sequence: CASSQVGGGAFSYEQFF. The CDR3 nucleotides are TGCGCCAGCAGCCAAGTTGGCGGGGGGGCCTTTAGCTATGAGCAGTTCTTC. V is TRBV4-3 and J is TRBJ2-1; 9 nucleotides match TRBD2. This CDR3 region has 17 residues. V lost 1 base and J lost 8; bases outside the gene matches: 12. Germline CDR1 is LGHNA and CDR2 is YSLEER.

V gene TRBV6-4 combines with J gene TRBJ1-6; unclear D gene. The germline CDR1 and CDR2 sequences are MRHNA and SNTAGT. The CDR3 extends over 14 amino acids. In DNA form, the CDR3 reads TGTGTCATCAAACCGCAGGTTGGGAATTCACCCCTCCACTTT. Protein: CVIKPQVGNSPLHF.

J is TRBJ2-7 and V is TRBV5-1; D gene uncertain. CDR3 length: 14 amino acids. Trimming removed 2 bases from V and 6 bases from J, with 15 bases in between. Germline assignment: CDR1 SGHRS and CDR2 YFSETQ. CDR3 DNA: TGCGCCAGCAGCTTTGAGAAACAGCTAGGCGAGCAGTACTTC. Its protein product is CASSFEKQLGEQYF.

This chain connects TRBV9 to TRBJ2-3; 9 bases are a match to TRBD1. The V segment lost 3 bases and the J segment 2 bases; nucleotides outside the gene matches: 4. This CDR3 contains 15 residues. Germline V lookup: CDR1 SGDLS, CDR2 YYNGEE. The CDR3 DNA reads TGTGCCAGCAGCGCCTGGGACAGGGACACAGATACGCAGTATTTT. This translates into CASSAWDRDTDTQYF.